This T cell receptor beta chain emerged from a study of cytomegalovirus exposure and HLA in healthy donors. Study-wide findings and caveats: There were a few CMV-associated chains whose specificity for CMV antigens was confirmed in vitro. Further analysis, carried out later, found HLA-associated TCR beta chains more clonally expanded than equally common other chains.

Primers: 60 Vbeta forward and 13 Jbeta reverse. Original processing methods: Later analysis identified tens of millions of unique TCR beta chains, some 10 million shared. The repertoire was sequenced with immunoSEQ multiplex PCR; TCRdb's copy has only in-frame clones and lacks some. V and J calls plus clone size are reproduced from that table; the DNA served to infer D and trimming. The table has fewer than 200,000 clones, 80% seen once. On this clone: Its specificity is not known.

This CDR3 region has 13 residues. With V trimmed by 1 base and J by 14 bases, 6 bases remained unmatched. Per the germline V gene, CDR1 is SEHNR and CDR2 is FQNEAQ (reference sequence). Sequenced material: PBMCs. The chain has TRBV7-9 and TRBJ2-2; 8 bases align to TRBD1. The origin of this receptor is a boy between 10 and 17 years old in good health and CMV-seronegative. The DNA for the CDR3 is TGTGCCAGCAGCTTAGAGACAGGGGTCGGTCTGTTTTTT. It encodes CASSLETGVGLFF.